The entry below describes one TCR beta chain. Antigen: not known. Time point described: week 35, safety follow-up. Vaccination used 300 ug of mutant IDH1 20-mer peptide per dose, with topical imiquimod. This sample was taken from a study of a mutant IDH1 vaccine in newly diagnosed glioma. Across the study: Radiotherapy alone preceded vaccination by 4-6 weeks; alternatively, vaccination started with temozolomide cycles. Of treated patients, roughly 62% were men and approximately 40% women, averaging about 40 years.

There are 13 residues in the CDR3. V was shortened by 3 bases and J by 7 bases, with 12 bases between the two germline ends. The germline CDR1 and CDR2 sequences are SGHVS and FQNEAQ. Method: immunoSEQ multiplex PCR; TCRdb's copy keeps in-frame clones and lacks some. The sample shows 45,000 to 50,000 clones, 88% of them seen only once. V usage is TRBV7-8 and J usage is TRBJ1-1; maybe TRBD1 (6 bases). This TCR came from a woman between 40 and 55 years old with glioma. Sequenced material: PBMCs, taken from a glioma patient whose treatment included an IDH1 peptide vaccine. CDR3 region: CASSLVRGVEAFF. In nucleotides, the CDR3 is TGTGCCAGCAGCTTGGTTAGGGGGGTTGAAGCTTTCTTT.